Following are 5 T cell receptor beta chains from one sample sequenced in a study of PD-1 blockade in classical Hodgkin lymphoma (dated by TCRdb to 2018 to 2021). Library prep was done by the immunoSEQ multiplex PCR assay. The clones in this table, taken by TCRdb from immuneACCESS, are in-frame only. Not every clone is retained; where verified, under half of the shortfall comes from an unresolved V gene, and the cause of the rest is unknown. This sample holds about 64,000 clones; 90% to 95% were observed only once. Around 8% of the sample is taken by the ten largest. The time point tag for this specimen amounts to: cycle 4 day 1 (C4D1), after less than seven weeks of nivolumab. All trial patients had relapsed after autologous stem cell transplantation, with cohorts A, B and C differing in prior brentuximab vedotin exposure. The starting material was peripheral blood mononuclear cells (PBMCs), obtained before the fourth cycle of nivolumab. The receptor source for this set is a human donor with classical Hodgkin lymphoma.

The rearrangement links TRBV18 to TRBJ2-5; D uncertain. The germline V gene encodes CDR1 KGHSH and CDR2 LQKENI. The CDR3 has 13 amino acids. The V end lost 6 bases, the J end lost 1 base, and 9 bases lay between the germline ends. This chain's CDR3 is CASSTGPQETQYF. The CDR3, as DNA: TGTGCCAGCTCCACCGGTCCCCAAGAGACCCAGTACTTC. Combining the CDR3 with reference TRBV18 and TRBJ2-5 gives the whole variable domain NAGVMQNPRHLVRRRGQEARLRCSPMKGHSHVYWYRQLPEEGLKFMVYLQKENIIDESGMPKERFSAEFPKEGPSILRIQQVVRGDSAAYFCASSTGPQETQYFGPGTRLLVL.

This clone was observed a single time. The V call is TRBV7-2, the J call TRBJ2-7; 10 bases line up with TRBD2. Germline trimming cut 2 bases from V and 4 bases from J; bases unmatched to any gene: 5. This CDR3 comprises 15 residues. Germline CDR1 reads SGHTA; CDR2 reads FQGNSA. Written as DNA, the CDR3 is TGTGCCAGCAGCTTACGACTAGCGGGTTTTTACGAGCAGTACTTC. Amino acids: CASSLRLAGFYEQYF.

This clone is judged medium-sized (0.01 to 0.1%). The chain carries TRBV18 and TRBJ1-3; 7 nucleotides align to TRBD1. This CDR3 comprises 16 residues. CDR1 is KGHSH and CDR2 is LQKENI in the germline V gene. J gave up 2 bases and V 2 bases, and 6 bases lay outside the gene matches. The CDR3 spells CASSPIGDRAGNTIYF. The CDR3 DNA is TGTGCCAGCTCACCAATAGGTGACAGGGCTGGAAACACCATATATTTT.

V gene TRBV4-1 combines with J gene TRBJ2-2, with 9 bases identical to TRBD2. This CDR3 has 16 amino acids. J gave up 6 bases and V 1 base, and 6 bases lay outside the gene matches. Germline CDR1 is MGHRA and CDR2 is YSYEKL. CDR3 residues: CASSQVVAGAAGELFF. CDR3 sequence (DNA): TGCGCCAGCAGCCAAGTGGTAGCGGGAGCGGCCGGGGAGCTGTTTTTT.

This chain connects TRBV18 to TRBJ2-7; possible D gene TRBD1, 6 bases. V dropped 5 bases and J dropped 5 bases, with 16 bases sitting between them. CDR3 length: 14 amino acids. Germline V lookup: CDR1 KGHSH, CDR2 LQKENI. The CDR3 loop reads CASSALQGIHEQYF. The CDR3 bases are TGTGCCAGCTCAGCCCTACAGGGTATCCACGAGCAGTACTTC.